This T cell receptor (beta chain) is drawn from a study of spatial heterogeneity in lung cancer. Study-level results: Tumor mutation counts were tracked by expanded intratumoral alpha and beta TCR counts.

With 0 bases removed from V and 1 base from J, the gap between germline ends came to 4 bases. This CDR3 spans 13 amino acids. CDR1 SGDLS and CDR2 YYNGEE come from the germline V gene. This clonotype is judged medium-sized. The antigen remains unidentified. Time point here: sample taken at primary tumor resection. Sequencing covered unsorted whole RNA taken from tumor, nontumor lung or frozen PBMC. Each CDR3 protein is one row after TCRdb ran MiXCR on the 5' RACE reads. This table holds about 3,700 distinct CDR3 sequences, 4.9% found once. The rearrangement joins TRBV9 to TRBJ2-5; no clear D gene. Sequences were derived from lung tumor tissue, sampled at surgery. The receptor comes from a female donor with early-stage non-small cell lung cancer. CDR3 DNA sequence: TGTGCCAGCAGCGTAGATAGCCAAGAGACCCAGTACTTC. This sequence encodes CASSVDSQETQYF. The whole variable domain, remainder taken from reference TRBV9 and TRBJ2-5, is DSGVTQTPKHLITATGQRVTLRCSPRSGDLSVYWYQQSLDQGLQFLIQYYNGEERAKGNILERFSAQQFPDLHSELNLSSLELGDSALYFCASSVDSQETQYFGPGTRLLVL.